These 20 T cell receptor beta chains were sequenced from one sample in a study of post-analysis software for immune sequencing data. Study findings and constraints: Patients used four to six TRBV segments, including TRBV5-6, TRBV5-1 and TRBV20-1, more often than controls.

Prepared libraries of TCR beta cDNA carried unique molecular identifiers. Via MiXCR, TCRdb re-called the PCR reads, giving one row per CDR3 protein. The sample has fewer than 550,000 distinct CDR3 sequences; approximately 34% are singletons. No cognate antigen is known for these TCRs. The sample consisted of blood. These receptors originate from a girl aged 2-17 years with multiple sclerosis.

The chain recombines TRBV15 with TRBJ1-2, with 10 bases that match TRBD1. This CDR3 region has 17 residues. CDR1 LNHNV and CDR2 YYDKDF come from the germline V gene (reference sequence). The ends lost 5 bases at V and 7 bases at J; junction bases unmatched: 16. The CDR3 reads CATSPTGTGVRDSGYTF. The DNA of the CDR3 is TGTGCCACCAGCCCGACCGGGACAGGGGTCCGCGATTCTGGCTACACCTTC.

The J gene is TRBJ2-3, the V gene TRBV5-1, with D perhaps matching TRBD1 or TRBD2 (5 bases each). CDR1 and CDR2 from the germline V gene are SGHRS and YFSETQ. The CDR3 sequence is 15 residues long. V lost 4 bases and J lost 2, with 14 bases in between. In nucleotides, the CDR3 is TGCGCCAGCAGCACGGGACCGAGAGCCACAGATACGCAGTATTTT. The encoded protein is CASSTGPRATDTQYF. The whole variable domain, remainder taken from reference TRBV5-1 and TRBJ2-3, is KAGVTQTPRYLIKTRGQQVTLSCSPISGHRSVSWYQQTPGQGLQFLFEYFSETQRNKGNFPGRFSGRQFSNSRSEMNVSTLELGDSALYLCASSTGPRATDTQYFGPGTRLTVL.

This clonotype was counted only a few times. CDR3 DNA: TGTGCCAGCAGCTGGACAGGCGTGATATACAATGAGCAGTTCTTC. Translated: CASSWTGVIYNEQFF. The chain has TRBV7-2 and TRBJ2-1, with 7 bases identical to TRBD1. The CDR3 is 15 amino acids. CDR1 is SGHTA, CDR2 FQGNSA, per germline. Trimming at V came to 4 bases and at J to 4 bases, leaving 7 bases not matched to a gene. The entire variable domain, with the rest obtained from reference TRBV7-2 and TRBJ2-1, is as follows: GAGVSQSPSNKVTEKGKDVELRCDPISGHTALYWYRQSLGQGLEFLIYFQGNSAPDKSGLPSDRFSAERTGGSVSTLTIQRTQQEDSAVYLCASSWTGVIYNEQFFGPGTRLTVL.

Turning to this clonotype: A much larger clone is a single base away; this may be a read error. This sequence joins TRBV20-1 and TRBJ2-4; D uncertain. The J call may be faulty, since TRBJ2-7 better matches the DNA end. Germline CDR1 DFQATT, CDR2 SNEGSKA (reference sequence). The CDR3 spans 11 residues. CDR3 sequence (DNA): TGCAGTGCTAGAGATGGGGACGAGCAGTACTTC. It specifies CSARDGDEQYF.

V and J are TRBV3-1 and TRBJ1-4; TRBD1 matches 9 bases. Germline assignment: CDR1 LGHDT and CDR2 YNNKEL (reference sequence). V gave up 6 bases and J gave up 6 bases; unmatched junction bases: 5. The CDR3 covers 14 residues. The DNA of the CDR3 is TGTGCCAGCAGTCGTCGGGACAGGGATGAAAAACTGTTTTTT. It codes for CASSRRDRDEKLFF. The full variable domain, in which reference TRBV3-1 and TRBJ1-4 provide the parts outside the CDR3, is DTAVSQTPKYLVTQMGNDKSIKCEQNLGHDTMYWYKQDSKKFLKIMFSYNNKELIINETVPNRFSPKSPDKAHLNLHINSLELGDSAVYFCASSRRDRDEKLFFGSGTQLSVL.

This clonotype occurred a few times. This chain joins TRBV4-2 and TRBJ1-1; 7 nucleotides match TRBD1. The CDR3 runs to 14 residues. Trimming took 0 bases from V and 7 from J; bases not matched to a gene: 5. Germline V lookup: CDR1 LGHNA, CDR2 YNFKEQ. CDR3 DNA sequence: TGTGCCAGCAGCCAAGATACTCAGGGGGGTGAAGCTTTCTTT. Protein product: CASSQDTQGGEAFF.

This chain joins TRBV4-1 and TRBJ2-5, with TRBD2 identical over 8 bases. Per germline, CDR1 MGHRA and CDR2 YSYEKL. This CDR3 contains 16 residues. V was pared by 0 bases and J by 1 base, with 4 bases of the junction left unmatched. The CDR3: CASSQESGGPQETQYF. The CDR3 bases are TGCGCCAGCAGCCAAGAGAGCGGGGGCCCCCAAGAGACCCAGTACTTC.

The chain couples TRBV20-1 to TRBJ2-3; 8 positions match TRBD2. Germline CDR1 is DFQATT and CDR2 is SNEGSKA (reference sequence). The CDR3 is 15 amino acids. Trimming removed 5 bases from V and 5 bases from J; junction bases left unmatched: 12. As DNA, the CDR3 is TGCAGTGCTGGACTGCGCGGGGGGTCCCTAGATACGCAGTATTTT. It is translated as CSAGLRGGSLDTQYF.

This clonotype was counted only a few times. V and J are TRBV4-2 and TRBJ1-1; D is unresolved. The V end was cut by 1 base, the J end by 1 base, with 13 bases between. Looked up from germline, CDR1 is LGHNA and CDR2 is YNFKEQ. The CDR3 length is 16 residues. Written as DNA, the CDR3 is TGTGCCAGCAGCCAAGCTCAAGGCATATCGAACACTGAAGCTTTCTTT. Translated: CASSQAQGISNTEAFF.

The chain uses TRBV12-3 or TRBV12-4 and TRBJ1-1; TRBD1 matches 10 bases. Trimming took 4 bases from V and 1 from J; bases not matched to a gene: 0. The length of the CDR3 is 14 residues. This CDR3 is CASSWDRGNTEAFF. For the CDR3, the DNA is TGTGCCAGCAGTTGGGACAGGGGGAACACTGAAGCTTTCTTT.

This clonotype showed up just a few times. The chain couples TRBV5-6 to TRBJ2-1; possibly TRBD2 for D (6 bases). The germline V and J ends were trimmed by 1 base and 6 bases, with 17 bases remaining between them. The CDR3 spans 16 residues. The germline V gene has CDR1 SGHDT and CDR2 YYEEEE. CDR3 bases: TGTGCCAGCAGCTTGAGAGGGGACTGGAGGTTCAATGAGCAGTTCTTC. It codes for CASSLRGDWRFNEQFF. Looking up the rest from reference TRBV5-6 and TRBJ2-1 gives the full variable domain: DAGVTQSPTHLIKTRGQQVTLRCSPKSGHDTVSWYQQALGQGPQFIFQYYEEEERQRGNFPDRFSGHQFPNYSSELNVNALLLGDSALYLCASSLRGDWRFNEQFFGPGTRLTVL.

The sample holds a few counts of this clonotype. The chain couples TRBV6-6 to TRBJ1-6; 7 bases are shared with TRBD1. Germline CDR1 reads MNHNY; CDR2 reads SVGAGI (reference sequence). The junction had 6 bases not matched to a gene; V was cut back by 3 bases and J by 7 bases. The CDR3 is made up of 15 amino acids. The CDR3 coding sequence is TGTGCCAGCAGTTATAGCGGGACAGAGAATTCACCCCTCCACTTT. Protein sequence: CASSYSGTENSPLHF.

This clonotype was seen only a few times. The chain uses TRBV7-2 and TRBJ2-7; no firm D call. V was pared by 1 base and J by 1 base, with 11 bases between. Germline CDR1 is SGHTA and CDR2 is FQGNSA. The CDR3 length is 15 residues. The CDR3 reads CASSLEEDPSYEQYF. The CDR3 bases are TGTGCCAGCAGCTTAGAAGAGGATCCTTCCTACGAGCAGTACTTC.

This clonotype was seen a handful of times. J is TRBJ2-7 and V is TRBV4-1; TRBD1 might be the D (5 bases). The CDR3 has 14 residues. Germline CDR1 MGHRA, CDR2 YSYEKL. V was trimmed by 0 bases and J by 5 bases, leaving 11 bases between them. The CDR3: CASSQDRVLHEQYF. The CDR3 nucleotides are TGCGCCAGCAGCCAAGACAGGGTGCTCCACGAGCAGTACTTC.

In this sample, this clonotype turned up a few times. The V gene is TRBV5-6, the J gene TRBJ2-5, with D perhaps assigned TRBD1 or TRBD2 (6 bases each). V was clipped by 4 bases and J by 4 bases, with 17 bases between them. The germline gives CDR1 SGHDT, CDR2 YYEEEE. The CDR3 spans 15 residues. Here the CDR3 reads CASSPRGGISETQYF. The CDR3 DNA reads TGTGCCAGCAGCCCCCGAGGGGGGATCTCAGAGACCCAGTACTTC.

The chain is built from TRBV10-3 and TRBJ2-2; D may be TRBD2 (6 bases). The CDR3 has 17 amino acids. CDR1 and CDR2 from the germline V gene are ENHRY and SYGVKD. Deletions cut 4 bases from V and 4 bases from J, with 19 bases between. The CDR3 loop reads CAISGPDGEEGTGELFF. CDR3 coding DNA: TGTGCCATCAGTGGCCCGGACGGAGAGGAGGGCACCGGGGAGCTGTTTTTT.

The rearrangement joins TRBV5-1 to TRBJ2-7, with D tentatively TRBD2 (5 bases). Germline V gives CDR1 SGHRS, CDR2 YFSETQ. The CDR3 sequence is 16 residues long. The germline V and J ends were trimmed by 0 bases and 0 bases, with 13 bases remaining between them. The chain's CDR3 is CASSLEFAEGSYEQYF. The DNA of the CDR3 is TGCGCCAGCAGCTTGGAATTTGCTGAGGGCTCCTACGAGCAGTACTTC.

This clonotype was counted once. V usage is TRBV18 and J usage is TRBJ2-1, with D maybe TRBD2 (6 bases). The CDR3 has 14 residues. Trimming left V 6 bases short and J 5 bases short, with 14 bases between. Germline V gene sequence: CDR1 KGHSH, CDR2 LQKENI. CDR3 sequence reads: CASSAWREDNEQFF. The CDR3, as DNA: TGTGCCAGCTCGGCGTGGAGGGAGGACAATGAGCAGTTCTTC.

This clonotype was detected ten times or more. This chain links TRBV20-1 with TRBJ2-7; D tentatively reads TRBD1 or TRBD2 (5 bases each). The germline CDR1 and CDR2 sequences are DFQATT and SNEGSKA (reference sequence). The germline V and J ends were trimmed by 5 bases and 3 bases, with 14 bases remaining between them. The CDR3 is 13 residues long. The CDR3 DNA reads as TGCAGTGCTCGACCGGGACGGAGCTACGAGCAGTACTTC. Translation: CSARPGRSYEQYF.

This clonotype occurred many times. The chain employs TRBV20-1 and TRBJ2-7, with D possibly matching TRBD1 (6 bases). The germline V gene encodes CDR1 DFQATT and CDR2 SNEGSKA (reference sequence). The CDR3 is made up of 13 amino acids. Trimming shortened V by 3 bases and J by 2 bases, and 11 bases separated the two germline ends. CDR3 region: CSASTGTTYEQYF. In DNA form, the CDR3 reads TGCAGTGCTAGTACAGGGACAACCTACGAGCAGTACTTC.